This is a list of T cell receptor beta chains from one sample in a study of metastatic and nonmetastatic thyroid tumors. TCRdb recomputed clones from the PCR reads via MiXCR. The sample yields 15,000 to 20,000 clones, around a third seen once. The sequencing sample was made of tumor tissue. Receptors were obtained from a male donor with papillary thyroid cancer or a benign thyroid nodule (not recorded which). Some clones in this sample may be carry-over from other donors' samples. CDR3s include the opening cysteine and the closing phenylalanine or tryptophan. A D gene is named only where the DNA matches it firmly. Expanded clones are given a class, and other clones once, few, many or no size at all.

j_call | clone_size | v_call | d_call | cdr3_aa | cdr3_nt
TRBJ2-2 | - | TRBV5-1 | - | CASSLTVNTGELFF | TGCGCCAGCAGCCTGACTGTAAACACCGGGGAGCTGTTTTTT
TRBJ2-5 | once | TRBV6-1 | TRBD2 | CASSEEVSGRETEYF | TGTGCCAGCAGTGAAGAAGTGAGCGGGAGGGAGACCGAGTACTTC
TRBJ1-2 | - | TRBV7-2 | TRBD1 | CASSSRGDRGGGYTF | TGTGCCAGCAGCTCCCGCGGAGACAGGGGTGGAGGCTACACCTTC
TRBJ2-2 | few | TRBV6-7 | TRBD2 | CASSPGGTRGTGELFF | TGTGCCAGCAGCCCCGGGGGGACTAGAGGGACCGGGGAGCTGTTTTTT
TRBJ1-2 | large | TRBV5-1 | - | CASSPGPGNYGQLF | TGCGCCAGCAGCCCAGGTCCAGGCAATTATGGGCAGCTCTTC
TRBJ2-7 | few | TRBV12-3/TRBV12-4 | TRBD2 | CASSEGTSVYEQYF | TGTGCCAGCAGTGAGGGGACTAGTGTCTACGAGCAGTACTTC
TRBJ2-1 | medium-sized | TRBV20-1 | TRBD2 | CSALRLAGGPNEQFF | TGCAGTGCTCTAAGACTAGCGGGAGGGCCGAATGAGCAGTTCTTC
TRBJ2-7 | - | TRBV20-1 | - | CSAREGGGGIYEQYF | TGCAGTGCTAGGGAAGGGGGAGGGGGTATCTACGAGCAGTACTTC
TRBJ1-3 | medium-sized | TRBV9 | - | CASSADSRRPGNTIYF | TGTGCCAGCAGCGCGGACAGTCGACGACCCGGAAACACCATATATTTT
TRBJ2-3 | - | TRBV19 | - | CESKVGDCSTDTQYF | TGTGAGAGTAAGGTCGGAGATTGTAGCACAGATACGCAGTATTTT
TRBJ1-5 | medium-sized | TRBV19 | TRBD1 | CASSVRQGARLGNQPQHF | TGTGCCAGTAGTGTCCGACAGGGGGCGCGGTTAGGCAATCAGCCCCAGCATTTT
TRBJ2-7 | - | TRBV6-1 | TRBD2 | CAIGLAVSYEQYF | TGTGCCATCGGACTAGCCGTCTCCTACGAGCAGTACTTC
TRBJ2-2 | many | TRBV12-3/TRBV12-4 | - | CASSLWGLDNGELFF | TGTGCCAGCAGTTTATGGGGGCTGGATAACGGGGAGCTGTTTTTT
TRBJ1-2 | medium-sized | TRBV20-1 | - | CSARLGARYGYTF | TGCAGTGCTAGGTTAGGGGCCAGGTATGGCTACACCTTC
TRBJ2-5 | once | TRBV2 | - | CASRVLGETQYF | TGTGCCAGCCGGGTCCTCGGGGAGACCCAGTACTTC
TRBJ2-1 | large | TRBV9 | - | CASSVEKSYNEQFF | TGTGCCAGCAGCGTAGAAAAGTCCTACAATGAGCAGTTCTTC
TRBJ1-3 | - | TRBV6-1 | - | CASKDASSGNTIDF | TGTGCCAGCAAGGACGCCAGCTCTGGAAACACCATTGATTTT
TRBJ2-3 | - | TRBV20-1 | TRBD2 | CSAVLAVTDTQYF | TGCAGTGCTGTGCTAGCGGTCACAGATACGCAGTATTTT
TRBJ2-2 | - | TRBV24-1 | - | CATSDLLRGSGELFF | TGTGCCACCAGTGATTTGCTTAGGGGTAGCGGGGAGCTGTTTTTT
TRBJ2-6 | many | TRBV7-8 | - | CASSFPGSGANVLTF | TGTGCCAGCAGCTTTCCCGGCTCTGGGGCCAACGTCCTGACTTTC
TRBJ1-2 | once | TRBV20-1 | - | CSARNTANYGYTF | TGCAGTGCTAGAAACACCGCTAACTATGGCTACACCTTC
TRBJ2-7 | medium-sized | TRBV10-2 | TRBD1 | CASILSPGQGANEQYF | TGCGCCAGCATTCTCTCCCCGGGACAGGGGGCGAACGAGCAGTACTTC
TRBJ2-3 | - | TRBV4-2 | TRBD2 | CASSQQAGERTDTQYF | TGTGCCAGCAGCCAACAAGCGGGGGAACGCACAGATACGCAGTATTTT
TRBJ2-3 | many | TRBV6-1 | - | CASSETITAGSDTQYF | TGTGCCAGCAGTGAAACGATAACGGCGGGTTCAGATACGCAGTATTTT
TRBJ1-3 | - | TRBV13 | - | CASSLERGNTIYF | TGTGCCAGCAGCTTAGAGAGGGGAAACACCATATATTTT
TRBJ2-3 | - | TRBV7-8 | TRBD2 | CASSLGGLAGVTDTQYF | TGTGCCAGCAGCCTAGGGGGGTTAGCGGGAGTGACAGATACGCAGTATTTT
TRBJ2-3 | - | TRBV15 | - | CATSRGGVSDTQYF | TGTGCCACCAGCAGAGGAGGGGTGTCAGATACGCAGTATTTT
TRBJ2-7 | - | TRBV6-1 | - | CASSERALDEQYF | TGTGCCAGCAGTGAAAGGGCGCTTGACGAGCAGTACTTC
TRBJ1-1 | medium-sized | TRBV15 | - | CATSRAQGMNTEAFF | TGTGCCACCAGCAGAGCGCAGGGTATGAACACTGAAGCTTTCTTT
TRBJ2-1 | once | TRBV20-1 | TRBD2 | CSASLSGRNNEQFF | TGCAGTGCTTCTCTTAGCGGGAGAAACAATGAGCAGTTCTTC
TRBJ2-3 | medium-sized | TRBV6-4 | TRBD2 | CASSDGTSGTDTQYF | TGTGCCAGCAGTGACGGGACTAGCGGCACAGATACGCAGTATTTT
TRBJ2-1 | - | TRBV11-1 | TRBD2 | CASSLAATSGRRTYNEQFF | TGTGCCAGCAGCTTAGCGGCGACTAGCGGGAGAAGGACCTACAATGAGCAGTTCTTC
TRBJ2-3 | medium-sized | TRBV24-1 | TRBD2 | CATSDHGTSGDTQYF | TGTGCCACCAGTGATCACGGGACTAGCGGAGATACGCAGTATTTT
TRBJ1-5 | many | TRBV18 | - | CASSPREFQPQHF | TGTGCCAGCTCACCAAGGGAATTCCAGCCCCAGCATTTT
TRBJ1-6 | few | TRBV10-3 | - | CAISEPQAGDSPLHF | TGTGCCATCAGTGAGCCACAGGCGGGTGATTCACCCCTCCACTTT
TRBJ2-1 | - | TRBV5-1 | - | CASSYSPGGQVYNEQFF | TGCGCCAGCAGCTATTCCCCGGGGGGACAGGTATACAATGAGCAGTTCTTC
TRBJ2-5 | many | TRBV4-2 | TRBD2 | CASSQGGTSGGAETQYF | TGTGCCAGCAGCCAGGGGGGGACTAGCGGGGGGGCCGAGACCCAGTACTTC
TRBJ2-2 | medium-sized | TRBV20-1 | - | CSARWREGDTGELFF | TGCAGTGCTAGATGGAGGGAGGGGGACACCGGGGAGCTGTTTTTT
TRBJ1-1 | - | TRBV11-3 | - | CASSYRGDPEAFF | TGTGCCAGCAGCTATAGGGGCGATCCTGAAGCTTTCTTT
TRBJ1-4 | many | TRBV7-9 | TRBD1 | CASSSTRLGTGGEKLFF | TGTGCCAGCAGCTCAACCCGCCTTGGGACAGGGGGCGAAAAACTGTTTTTT
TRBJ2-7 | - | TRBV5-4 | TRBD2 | CASSFVGTREGYEQYF | TGTGCCAGCAGCTTCGTCGGGACACGGGAGGGGTACGAGCAGTACTTC
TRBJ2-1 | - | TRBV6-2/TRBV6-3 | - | CASSYLGWGRRSHNEQFF | TGTGCCAGCAGTTACTTGGGGTGGGGCCGCCGCTCCCACAATGAGCAGTTCTTC
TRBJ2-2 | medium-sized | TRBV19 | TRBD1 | CASTQQTGGDTGELFF | TGTGCCAGTACTCAACAGACAGGGGGCGATACCGGGGAGCTGTTTTTT
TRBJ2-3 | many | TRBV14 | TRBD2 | CASSRGTSGKTDTQYF | TGTGCCAGCAGCCGCGGGACTAGCGGGAAAACAGATACGCAGTATTTT
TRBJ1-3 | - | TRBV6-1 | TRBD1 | CATQRGQTGNTIYF | TGTGCCACCCAGAGGGGACAGACTGGAAACACCATATATTTT
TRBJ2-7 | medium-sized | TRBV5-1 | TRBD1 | CASSFRQGDTYEQYF | TGCGCCAGCAGCTTCAGACAGGGGGACACCTACGAGCAGTACTTC
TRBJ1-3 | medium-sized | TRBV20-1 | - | CSARAGTPGNTIYF | TGCAGTGCTAGAGCCGGGACCCCTGGAAACACCATATATTTT
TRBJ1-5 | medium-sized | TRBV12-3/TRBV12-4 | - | CASSLDRGYNQPQHF | TGTGCCAGCAGTTTGGACCGAGGATACAATCAGCCCCAGCATTTT
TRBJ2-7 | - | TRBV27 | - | CASSFQNWQYF | TGTGCCAGCAGTTTTCAGAATTGGCAGTACTTC
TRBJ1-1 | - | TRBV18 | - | CASSSDSLLVNTEAFF | TGTGCCAGCTCGTCGGACAGCCTCCTGGTGAACACTGAAGCTTTCTTT
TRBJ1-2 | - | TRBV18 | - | CASSLMSLPNYGYTF | TGTGCCAGCTCACTCATGAGCCTCCCTAACTATGGCTACACCTTC
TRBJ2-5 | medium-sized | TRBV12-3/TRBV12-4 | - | CASSLSPGETQYF | TGTGCCAGCAGTTTGTCCCCGGGGGAGACCCAGTACTTC
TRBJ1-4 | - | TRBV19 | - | CASSTPGPPTRGLFF | TGTGCCAGTAGTACACCGGGTCCCCCTACTCGAGGTCTGTTTTTT
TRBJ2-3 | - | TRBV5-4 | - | CASSTERADTQYF | TGTGCCAGCAGCACGGAGAGGGCAGATACGCAGTATTTT
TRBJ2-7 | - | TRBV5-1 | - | CASSLAGVSYEQYF | TGCGCCAGCAGCTTGGCCGGTGTCAGCTACGAGCAGTACTTC
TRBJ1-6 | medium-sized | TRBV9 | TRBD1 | CASSARQGYSPLHF | TGTGCCAGCAGCGCCCGACAGGGGTATTCACCCCTCCACTTT
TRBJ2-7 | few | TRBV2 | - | CASTRHRNEQYF | TGTGCCAGCACGAGGCATAGAAACGAGCAGTACTTC
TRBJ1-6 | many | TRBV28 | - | CASSPRGYNSPLHF | TGTGCCAGCAGCCCCCGGGGTTATAATTCACCCCTCCACTTT